This T cell receptor (beta chain) stems from a study of PD-1 blockade in classical Hodgkin lymphoma. Assay: immunoSEQ multiplex PCR; the TCRdb copy retains only in-frame clones and omits some. There are 25,000 to 30,000 clones in the sample; 89% occur only once, and about 0.32% lies in the top ten. From germline, CDR1 is LNHDA and CDR2 SQIVND (reference sequence). With V trimmed by 6 bases and J by 1 base, 7 bases remained unmatched. CDR3 length: 15 residues. Worth noting for this clone: What it binds is not known.

Time point in this sample: newly diagnosed, previously untreated cHL patient sample. By magnetic negative selection, CD4+ T cells were purified from thawed PBMCs. The study, taken as a whole, reports: Reported baseline diversity: healthy donors highest, relapsed/refractory patients lowest. Possibly reflecting disease activity or prior therapy, repertoire differences have causes that remain undefined.

The chain carries TRBV19 and TRBJ1-2; 8 bases align to TRBD1. Source material: CD4+ T cells from blood. This clonotype was sampled from a human donor with classical Hodgkin lymphoma. The CDR3 DNA sequence: TGTGCCAGTAGATTACAGGGGGATGATAACTATGGCTACACCTTC. Protein: CASRLQGDDNYGYTF.